This T cell receptor beta chain was identified during a study of OX40 agonist ivuxolimab in advanced cancers. As for the study in general: Patient treatment consisted of intravenous ivuxolimab administration every 2 weeks at 0.01 to 10 mg/kg. A male proportion of approximately 80% was recorded, with mean age roughly 62 years and range about 23 to 80.

To note about this clone: Its antigen is unknown.

Clones were sequenced by immunoSEQ multiplex PCR, and TCRdb holds only the in-frame ones, with some missing. The sample lists more than 60,000 clones; 80% to 85% were seen once. Study-level findings and limits: Doses of 0.1 to 3.0 mg/kg were accompanied by clonal expansion of CD4+ and CD8+ blood T cells by week 6.

Trimming shortened V by 4 bases and J by 6 bases, and 14 bases separated the two germline ends. Germline CDR1 and CDR2: SGHNT and YYREEE (reference sequence). The CDR3 length is 15 residues. The sample was CD4+ or CD8+ T cells sorted from blood, taken in a trial of the OX40 agonist ivuxolimab. The clonotype was recovered from an adult with an advanced solid tumor such as melanoma, head and neck, liver or kidney cancer. The rearrangement uses TRBV5-4 and TRBJ1-6, with a weak D call TRBD1 (6 bases). CDR3 loop: CASSAPDRPNSPLHF. As DNA, the CDR3 is TGTGCCAGCAGCGCCCCAGACAGGCCTAATTCACCCCTCCACTTT. The full variable domain, rest sourced from reference TRBV5-4 and TRBJ1-6, is ETGVTQSPTHLIKTRGQQVTLRCSSQSGHNTVSWYQQALGQGPQFIFQYYREEENGRGNFPPRFSGLQFPNYSSELNVNALELDDSALYLCASSAPDRPNSPLHFGNGTRLTVT.